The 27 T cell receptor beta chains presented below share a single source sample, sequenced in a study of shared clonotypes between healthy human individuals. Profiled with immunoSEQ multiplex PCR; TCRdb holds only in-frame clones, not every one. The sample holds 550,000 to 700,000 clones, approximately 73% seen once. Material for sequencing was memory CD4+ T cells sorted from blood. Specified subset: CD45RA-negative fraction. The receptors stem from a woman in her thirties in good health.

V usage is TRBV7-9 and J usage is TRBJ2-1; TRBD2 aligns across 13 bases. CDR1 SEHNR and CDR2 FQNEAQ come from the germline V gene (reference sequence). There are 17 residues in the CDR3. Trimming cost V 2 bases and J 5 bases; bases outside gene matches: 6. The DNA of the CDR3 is TGTGCCAGCAGCTTATTAACTAGCGGGAGGGCTGACAATGAGCAGTTCTTC. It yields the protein CASSLLTSGRADNEQFF.

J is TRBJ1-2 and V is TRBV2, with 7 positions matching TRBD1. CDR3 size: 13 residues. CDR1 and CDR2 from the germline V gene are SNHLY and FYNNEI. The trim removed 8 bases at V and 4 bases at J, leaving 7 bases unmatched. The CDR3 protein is CASRRTGSYGYTF. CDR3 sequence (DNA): TGTGCCAGCCGGAGGACAGGCTCCTATGGCTACACCTTC.

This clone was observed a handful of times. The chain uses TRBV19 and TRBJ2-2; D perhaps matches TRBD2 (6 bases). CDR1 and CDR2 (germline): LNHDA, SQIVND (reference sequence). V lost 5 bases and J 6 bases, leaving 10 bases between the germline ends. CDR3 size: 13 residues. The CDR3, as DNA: TGTGCCAGTAGTCCCGGGGGAGCCGGGGAGCTGTTTTTT. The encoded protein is CASSPGGAGELFF.

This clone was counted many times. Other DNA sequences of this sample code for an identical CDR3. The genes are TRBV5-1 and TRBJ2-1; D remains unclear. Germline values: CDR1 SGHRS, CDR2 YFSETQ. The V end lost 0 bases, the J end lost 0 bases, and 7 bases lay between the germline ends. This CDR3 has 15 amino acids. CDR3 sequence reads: CASSLDVSSYNEQFF. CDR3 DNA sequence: TGCGCCAGCAGCTTGGATGTGAGCTCCTACAATGAGCAGTTCTTC.

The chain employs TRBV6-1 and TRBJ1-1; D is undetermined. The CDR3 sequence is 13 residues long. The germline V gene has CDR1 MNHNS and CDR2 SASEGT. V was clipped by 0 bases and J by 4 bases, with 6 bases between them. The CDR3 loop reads CASSEALSTEAFF. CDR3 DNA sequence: TGTGCCAGCAGTGAAGCGCTTAGCACTGAAGCTTTCTTT.

Here the CDR3 reads CASRELAAYNEQFF. The DNA for the CDR3 is TGTGCCAGCAGGGAACTAGCGGCCTACAATGAGCAGTTCTTC. The chain joins TRBV6-5 to TRBJ2-1; 8 bases match TRBD2. V shed 6 bases, J shed 2 bases, and the junction held 3 bases outside the gene matches. Germline lookup yields CDR1 MNHEY and CDR2 SVGAGI. CDR3 size: 14 residues.

CDR3 in amino acids: CASSQDKWQGTGNTIYF. The CDR3 DNA is TGCGCCAGCAGCCAAGATAAGTGGCAGGGGACCGGAAACACCATATATTTT. The chain carries TRBV4-1 and TRBJ1-3, with D possibly being TRBD1 (6 bases). The V gene's germline CDR1 is MGHRA and CDR2 YSYEKL. The CDR3 contains 17 residues. Trimming took off 0 bases at V and 4 bases at J, with 16 bases between the two ends.

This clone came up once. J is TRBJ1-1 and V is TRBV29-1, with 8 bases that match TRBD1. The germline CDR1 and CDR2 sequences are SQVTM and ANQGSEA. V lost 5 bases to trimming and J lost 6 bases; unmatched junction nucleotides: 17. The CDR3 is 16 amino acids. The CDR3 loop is CSVLGQGPAVLPEAFF. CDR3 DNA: TGCAGCGTTCTAGGACAGGGTCCCGCAGTATTACCTGAAGCTTTCTTT.

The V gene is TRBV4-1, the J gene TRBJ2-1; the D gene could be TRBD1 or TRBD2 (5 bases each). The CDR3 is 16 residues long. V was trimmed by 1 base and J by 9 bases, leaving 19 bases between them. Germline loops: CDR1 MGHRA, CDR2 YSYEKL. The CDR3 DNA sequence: TGCGCCAGCAGCCAAGTTAAGGGACGGACCTGGGGTGAGCAGTTCTTC. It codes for CASSQVKGRTWGEQFF.

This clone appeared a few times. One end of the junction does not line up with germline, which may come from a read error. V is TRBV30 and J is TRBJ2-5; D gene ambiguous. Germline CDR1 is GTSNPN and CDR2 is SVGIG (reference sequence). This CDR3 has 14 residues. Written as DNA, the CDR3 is TGTGCCTGGATCCGCCGGAAGACCCAAAAGACCCAGTACTTC. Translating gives CAWIRRKTQKTQYF.

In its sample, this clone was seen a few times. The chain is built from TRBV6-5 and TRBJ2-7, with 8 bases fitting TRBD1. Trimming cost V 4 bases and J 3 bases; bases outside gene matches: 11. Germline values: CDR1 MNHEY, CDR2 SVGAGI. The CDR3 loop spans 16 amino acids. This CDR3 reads CASSSRGQGNHYEQYF. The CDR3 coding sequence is TGTGCCAGCAGTTCAAGAGGACAGGGCAATCACTACGAGCAGTACTTC.

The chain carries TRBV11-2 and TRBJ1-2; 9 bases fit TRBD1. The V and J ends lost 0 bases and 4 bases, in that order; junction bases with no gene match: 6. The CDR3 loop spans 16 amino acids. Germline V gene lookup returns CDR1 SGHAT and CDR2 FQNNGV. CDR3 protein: CASSLDDRGSFYGYTF. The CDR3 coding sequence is TGTGCCAGCAGCTTAGACGACAGGGGGAGCTTCTATGGCTACACCTTC.

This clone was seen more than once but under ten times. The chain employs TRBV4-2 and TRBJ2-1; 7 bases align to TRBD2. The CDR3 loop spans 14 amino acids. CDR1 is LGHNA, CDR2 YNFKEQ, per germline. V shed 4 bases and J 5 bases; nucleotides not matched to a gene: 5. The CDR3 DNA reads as TGTGCCAGCAGCCGCGCCGGGACTAACAATGAGCAGTTCTTC. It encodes CASSRAGTNNEQFF.

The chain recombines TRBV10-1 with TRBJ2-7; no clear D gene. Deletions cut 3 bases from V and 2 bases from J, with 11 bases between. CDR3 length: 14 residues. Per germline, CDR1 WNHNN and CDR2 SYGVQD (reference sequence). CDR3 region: CASSDPQPPYEQYF. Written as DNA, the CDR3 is TGCGCCAGCAGTGACCCCCAGCCCCCCTACGAGCAGTACTTC.

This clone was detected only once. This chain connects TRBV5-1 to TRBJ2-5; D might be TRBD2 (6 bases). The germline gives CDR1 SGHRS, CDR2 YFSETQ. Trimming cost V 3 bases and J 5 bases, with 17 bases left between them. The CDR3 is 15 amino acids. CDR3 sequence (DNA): TGCGCCAGCAGCTGGAGGGACGAAAAAGCGGAGACCCAGTACTTC. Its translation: CASSWRDEKAETQYF.

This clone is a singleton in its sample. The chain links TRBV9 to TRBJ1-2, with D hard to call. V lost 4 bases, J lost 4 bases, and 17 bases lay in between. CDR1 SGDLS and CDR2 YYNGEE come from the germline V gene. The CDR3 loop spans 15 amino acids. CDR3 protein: CASSTEGFTGYGYTF. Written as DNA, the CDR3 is TGTGCCAGCAGCACCGAAGGATTTACGGGCTATGGCTACACCTTC.

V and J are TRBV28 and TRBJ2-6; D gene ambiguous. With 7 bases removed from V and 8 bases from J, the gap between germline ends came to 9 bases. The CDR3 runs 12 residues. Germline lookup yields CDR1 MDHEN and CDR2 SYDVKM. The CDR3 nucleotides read TGTGCCAGCACCTTGCCCCCCAACGTCCTGACTTTC. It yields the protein CASTLPPNVLTF.

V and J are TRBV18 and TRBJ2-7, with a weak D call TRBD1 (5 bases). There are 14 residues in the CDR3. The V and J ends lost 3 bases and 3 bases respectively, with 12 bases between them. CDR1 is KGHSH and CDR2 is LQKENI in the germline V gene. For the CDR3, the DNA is TGTGCCAGCTCACCTACTTGGACAAACTACGAGCAGTACTTC. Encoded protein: CASSPTWTNYEQYF.

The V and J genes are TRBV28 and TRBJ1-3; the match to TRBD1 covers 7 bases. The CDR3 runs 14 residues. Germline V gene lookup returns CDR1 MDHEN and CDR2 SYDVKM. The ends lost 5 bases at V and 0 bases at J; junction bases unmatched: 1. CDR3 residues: CASSGTVSGNTIYF. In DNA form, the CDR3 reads TGTGCCAGCAGTGGGACAGTCTCTGGAAACACCATATATTTT.

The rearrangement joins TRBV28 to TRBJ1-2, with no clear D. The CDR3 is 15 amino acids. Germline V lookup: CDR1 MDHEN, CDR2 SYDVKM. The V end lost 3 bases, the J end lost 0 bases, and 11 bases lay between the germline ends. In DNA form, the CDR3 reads TGTGCCAGCAGTTTGTTAGATGGAACTAACTATGGCTACACCTTC. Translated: CASSLLDGTNYGYTF.

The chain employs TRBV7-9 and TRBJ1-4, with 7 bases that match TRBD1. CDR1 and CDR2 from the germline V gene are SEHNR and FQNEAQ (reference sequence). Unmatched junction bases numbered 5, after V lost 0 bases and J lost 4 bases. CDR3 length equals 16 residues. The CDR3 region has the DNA TGTGCCAGCAGCTTAGCCAGACAGGGAGGTAATGAAAAACTGTTTTTT. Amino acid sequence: CASSLARQGGNEKLFF.

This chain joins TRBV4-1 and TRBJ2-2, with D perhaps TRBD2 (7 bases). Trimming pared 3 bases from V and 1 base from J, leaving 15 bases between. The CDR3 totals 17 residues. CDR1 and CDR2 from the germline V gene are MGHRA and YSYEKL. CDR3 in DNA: TGCGCCAGCAGCCACCGGAGGGGGGGTCGGAACACCGGGGAGCTGTTTTTT. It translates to CASSHRRGGRNTGELFF.

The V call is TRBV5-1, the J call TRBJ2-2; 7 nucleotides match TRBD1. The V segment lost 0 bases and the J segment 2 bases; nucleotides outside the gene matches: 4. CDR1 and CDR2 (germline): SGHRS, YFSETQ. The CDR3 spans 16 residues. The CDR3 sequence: CASSLARDSNTGELFF. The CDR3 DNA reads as TGCGCCAGCAGCTTGGCCAGGGACAGCAACACCGGGGAGCTGTTTTTT.

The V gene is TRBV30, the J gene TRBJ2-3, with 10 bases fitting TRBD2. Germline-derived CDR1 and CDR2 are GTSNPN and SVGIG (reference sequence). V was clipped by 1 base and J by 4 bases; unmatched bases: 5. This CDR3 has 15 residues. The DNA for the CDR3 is TGTGCCTGGAGTGGGTCAGCGGGAGGGCCAGATACGCAGTATTTT. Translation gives CAWSGSAGGPDTQYF. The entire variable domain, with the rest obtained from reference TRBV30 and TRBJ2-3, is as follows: SQTIHQWPATLVQPVGSPLSLECTVEGTSNPNLYWYRQAAGRGLQLLFYSVGIGQISSEVPQNLSASRPQDRQFILSSKKLLLSDSGFYLCAWSGSAGGPDTQYFGPGTRLTVL.

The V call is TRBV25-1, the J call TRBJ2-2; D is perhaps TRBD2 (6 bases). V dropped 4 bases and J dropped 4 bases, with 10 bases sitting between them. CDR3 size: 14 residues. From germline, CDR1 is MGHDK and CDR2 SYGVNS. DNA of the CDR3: TGTGCCAGCAGTGCTAGCGCCCGCACCGGGGAGCTGTTTTTT. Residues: CASSASARTGELFF. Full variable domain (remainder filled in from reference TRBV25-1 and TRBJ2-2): EADIYQTPRYLVIGTGKKITLECSQTMGHDKMYWYQQDPGMELHLIHYSYGVNSTEKGDLSSESTVSRIRTEHFPLTLESARPSHTSQYLCASSASARTGELFFGEGSRLTVL.

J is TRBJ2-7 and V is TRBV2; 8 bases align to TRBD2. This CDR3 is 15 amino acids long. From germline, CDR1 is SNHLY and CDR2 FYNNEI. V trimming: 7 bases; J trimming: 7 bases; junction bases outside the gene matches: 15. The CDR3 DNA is TGTGCCAGCACCCCACTAGCGGCAACCCTGGCGGAGCAGTACTTC. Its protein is CASTPLAATLAEQYF.

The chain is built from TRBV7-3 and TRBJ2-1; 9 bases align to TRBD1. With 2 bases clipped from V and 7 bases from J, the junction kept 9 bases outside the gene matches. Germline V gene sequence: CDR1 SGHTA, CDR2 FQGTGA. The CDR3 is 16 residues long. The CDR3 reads CASSLQGTGLKNEQFF. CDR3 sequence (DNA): TGTGCCAGCAGCTTACAGGGGACAGGGTTGAAGAATGAGCAGTTCTTC.